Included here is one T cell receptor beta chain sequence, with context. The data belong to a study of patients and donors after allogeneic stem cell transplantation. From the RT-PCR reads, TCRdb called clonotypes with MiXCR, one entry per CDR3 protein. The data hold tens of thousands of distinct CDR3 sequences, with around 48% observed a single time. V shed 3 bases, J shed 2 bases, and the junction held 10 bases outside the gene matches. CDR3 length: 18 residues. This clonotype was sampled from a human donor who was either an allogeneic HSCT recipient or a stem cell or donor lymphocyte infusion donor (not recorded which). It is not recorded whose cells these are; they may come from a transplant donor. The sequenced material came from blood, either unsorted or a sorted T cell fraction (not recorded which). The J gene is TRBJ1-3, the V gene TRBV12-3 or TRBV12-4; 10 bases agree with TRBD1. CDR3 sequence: CASSFLSGTGEAGNTIYF. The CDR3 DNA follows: TGTGCCAGCAGTTTTCTATCCGGGACAGGGGAAGCTGGAAACACCATATATTTT.